The 18 T cell receptor beta chains presented below share a single source sample, sequenced in a study of human T cells and chemical hapten exposure. Using its own MiXCR run on the RACE reads, TCRdb lists one record per CDR3 protein. The sample holds about 84,000 distinct CDR3 sequences, more than 10% seen once. Documented time point: patch test 3, about 24 weeks after DPC sensitization. Treatment given: therapeutic diphenylcyclopropenone sensitization with weekly scalp DPC. The specimen was whole blood, collected in connection with sensitization to the hapten diphenylcyclopropenone (DPC). The source is a woman in her fifties or sixties with alopecia areata. Some clones in this sample may be carry-over from other donors' samples.

This clonotype has just a few counts. The chain uses TRBV11-3 and TRBJ2-1, with D tentatively TRBD2 (5 bases). V was trimmed by 5 bases and J by 5 bases, leaving 10 bases between them. This CDR3 has 13 residues. CDR1 is SGHNT, CDR2 YENEEA, per germline. CDR3 DNA: TGTGCCAGCAGCCCAGGACTCAACAATGAGCAGTTCTTC. Its protein is CASSPGLNNEQFF.

The chain employs TRBV7-9 and TRBJ2-7; TRBD1 matches 10 bases. The length of the CDR3 is 15 residues. Germline trimming cut 5 bases from V and 4 bases from J; bases unmatched to any gene: 8. In germline, CDR1 is SEHNR, CDR2 FQNEAQ (reference sequence). CDR3 nucleotide sequence: TGTGCCAGCAGCCCGGGACAGGGGAGTCGATACGAGCAGTACTTC. Protein: CASSPGQGSRYEQYF. Looking up the rest from reference TRBV7-9 and TRBJ2-7 gives the full variable domain: DTGVSQNPRHKITKRGQNVTFRCDPISEHNRLYWYRQTLGQGPEFLTYFQNEAQLEKSRLLSDRFSAERPKGSFSTLEIQRTEQGDSAMYLCASSPGQGSRYEQYFGPGTRLTVT.

This clonotype was counted many times. This CDR3 is CASRLTRTSGYCGYTF. CDR3 coding DNA: TGTGCAAGTCGCTTAACCCGGACAAGCGGCTATTGTGGCTACACCTTC. The chain couples TRBV12-2 to TRBJ1-2. TRBV12-2 is assigned pseudogene status. There are 16 residues in the CDR3.

In this sample, this clonotype turned up many times. The chain employs TRBV10-3 and TRBJ1-2, with D hard to call. Germline CDR1 reads ENHRY; CDR2 reads SYGVKD. This CDR3 is 15 amino acids long. Trimming stripped 0 bases from V and 4 bases from J, with 12 bases between. The CDR3 reads CAISESGTLRYGYTF. The CDR3 coding sequence is TGTGCCATCAGTGAGTCTGGCACCCTCCGCTATGGCTACACCTTC.

This clonotype has a single count. The chain joins TRBV5-4 to TRBJ2-1; 7 nucleotides agree with TRBD2. There are 16 residues in the CDR3. Germline CDR1 is SGHNT and CDR2 is YYREEE (reference sequence). The junction had 14 bases not matched to a gene; V was cut back by 5 bases and J by 6 bases. The CDR3 spells CASSSRISGLGNEQFF. CDR3 in DNA: TGTGCCAGCAGTTCCAGGATTAGCGGGCTAGGCAATGAGCAGTTCTTC. Complete variable domain (other parts from reference TRBV5-4 and TRBJ2-1): ETGVTQSPTHLIKTRGQQVTLRCSSQSGHNTVSWYQQALGQGPQFIFQYYREEENGRGNFPPRFSGLQFPNYSSELNVNALELDDSALYLCASSSRISGLGNEQFFGPGTRLTVL.

This clonotype came up many times. The chain is built from TRBV27 and TRBJ1-1; D might be TRBD1 (6 bases). Germline CDR1 and CDR2: MNHEY and SMNVEV (reference sequence). The length of the CDR3 is 13 residues. The V end was cut by 5 bases, the J end by 4 bases, with 11 bases between. The CDR3 protein is CASSGGQATEAFF. CDR3 in DNA: TGTGCCAGCAGTGGGGGGCAGGCCACTGAAGCTTTCTTT.

This clonotype turned up a few times. The chain carries TRBV20-1 and TRBJ2-1; TRBD2 aligns across 9 bases. This CDR3 has 14 amino acids. The J segment lost 0 bases and the V segment lost 5 bases, leaving 2 bases of the junction unmatched. Germline V gene lookup returns CDR1 DFQATT and CDR2 SNEGSKA (reference sequence). The CDR3 protein is CSALTSGSYNEQFF. The CDR3 DNA sequence: TGCAGTGCTTTGACTAGCGGCTCCTACAATGAGCAGTTCTTC.

Here the CDR3 DNA reads TGTGCCAGCAGCGCCCACCCGGGCGGTAATGAAAAACTGTTTTTT. It is translated as CASSAHPGGNEKLFF. The chain employs TRBV3-1 and TRBJ1-4; D call uncertain. The germline V gene has CDR1 LGHDT and CDR2 YNNKEL (reference sequence). The V end was cut by 5 bases, the J end by 4 bases, with 14 bases between. This CDR3 has 15 residues.

This chain uses TRBV20-1 with TRBJ1-5; D gene uncertain. Germline loops: CDR1 DFQATT, CDR2 SNEGSKA (reference sequence). Trimming took off 7 bases at V and 5 bases at J, with 18 bases between the two ends. CDR3 size: 14 residues. CDR3 amino acids: CSVSYGGMDQPQHF. The CDR3 DNA reads as TGCAGTGTCTCATATGGAGGGATGGATCAGCCCCAGCATTTT.

The genes are TRBV30 and TRBJ1-6, with a possible D match to TRBD1 (5 bases). Trimming took 2 bases from V and 10 from J, leaving 18 bases between them. The CDR3 runs 15 residues. The germline CDR1 and CDR2 sequences are GTSNPN and SVGIG (reference sequence). CDR3 protein: CAWSIGRELLSPLHF. CDR3 coding DNA: TGTGCCTGGAGTATCGGCAGGGAGCTTCTGTCACCCCTCCACTTT. The variable domain in full, with the rest retrieved from reference TRBV30 and TRBJ1-6, is SQTIHQWPATLVQPVGSPLSLECTVEGTSNPNLYWYRQAAGRGLQLLFYSVGIGQISSEVPQNLSASRPQDRQFILSSKKLLLSDSGFYLCAWSIGRELLSPLHFGNGTRLTVT.

This clonotype was counted between two and nine times. V usage is TRBV6-5 and J usage is TRBJ2-2; the D call may be TRBD1 or TRBD2 (5 bases each). Trimming removed 6 bases at V and 7 bases at J, with 15 bases between. Per germline, CDR1 MNHEY and CDR2 SVGAGI. The CDR3 is 14 residues long. The CDR3 sequence: CASSLLGVDGELFF. In DNA, the CDR3 is TGTGCCAGCAGCCTACTGGGGGTAGACGGGGAGCTGTTTTTT.

This clonotype has just a few counts. The V call is TRBV7-3, the J call TRBJ2-3, with no clear D. This CDR3 has 14 residues. V was pared by 5 bases and J by 1 base, with 10 bases between. Per the germline V gene, CDR1 is SGHTA and CDR2 is FQGTGA. The CDR3 DNA reads TGTGCCAGCAGCGGGTTTAGACGCACAGATACGCAGTATTTT. Translated: CASSGFRRTDTQYF.

The chain combines TRBV18 with TRBJ1-6; 7 bases fit TRBD1. Trimming removed 3 bases from V and 14 bases from J; junction bases left unmatched: 13. Looked up from germline, CDR1 is KGHSH and CDR2 is LQKENI. The CDR3 loop spans 15 amino acids. The CDR3 region is CASSPSAGPGGTLHF. The CDR3 DNA is TGTGCCAGCTCACCGTCAGCAGGCCCAGGGGGAACCCTCCACTTT.

About this clonotype itself: A read error is possible here, since a much larger clone lies one base away. This rearrangement joins TRBV12-3 or TRBV12-4 to TRBJ2-5; 8 bases are shared with TRBD1. This CDR3 spans 14 amino acids. This chain's CDR3 is CVSSPRTGFETQYF. Written as DNA, the CDR3 is TGTGTCAGCAGTCCGCGGACAGGGTTTGAGACCCAGTACTTC.

This clonotype was observed many times. The V and J genes are TRBV12-3 or TRBV12-4 and TRBJ2-5; unclear D gene. The CDR3 is 17 amino acids. The ends were cut back, 1 base at V and 2 bases at J, with 17 bases in the middle. Here the CDR3 DNA reads TGTGCCAGCAGTTTAGAGCTCCGAAGGACCCTGCAAGAGACCCAGTACTTC. Protein sequence: CASSLELRRTLQETQYF.

This clonotype was counted only a few times. V gene TRBV5-1 combines with J gene TRBJ2-7, with TRBD2 identical over 9 bases. Germline values: CDR1 SGHRS, CDR2 YFSETQ. This CDR3 has 15 residues. Trimming removed 3 bases from V and 4 bases from J; junction bases left unmatched: 8. The CDR3 is CASSSTSGAPYEQYF. The CDR3 region has the DNA TGCGCCAGCAGCTCGACTAGCGGAGCGCCGTACGAGCAGTACTTC.

The chain couples TRBV7-9 to TRBJ2-7; TRBD1 matches 7 bases. Germline V gives CDR1 SEHNR, CDR2 FQNEAQ (reference sequence). J gave up 4 bases and V 3 bases, and 9 bases lay outside the gene matches. This CDR3 has 15 residues. The CDR3 region is CASSFHLGGGYEQYF. The DNA of the CDR3 is TGTGCCAGCAGCTTCCATCTAGGGGGCGGGTACGAGCAGTACTTC.

V gene TRBV13 combines with J gene TRBJ2-7; 8 positions agree with TRBD2. The CDR3 totals 17 residues. The germline V gene encodes CDR1 PRHDT and CDR2 FYEKMQ (reference sequence). The junction had 12 bases not matched to a gene; V was cut back by 0 bases and J by 5 bases. The CDR3 nucleotides are TGTGCCAGCAGCTTAGGCCTAATAACGGGAGGGATCAACGAGCAGTACTTC. It yields the protein CASSLGLITGGINEQYF.